Each of the 21 T cell receptor beta chains below was sequenced from the same sample in a study of cytomegalovirus exposure and HLA in healthy donors. The PCR made use of 60 Vbeta and 13 Jbeta primers. Sequenced by immunoSEQ multiplex PCR; TCRdb stores in-frame clones only, minus some. The sample has a few hundred thousand clones; 75% to 85% are singletons. Sequenced input: PBMCs. The source is a girl aged 2-10 years in good health and CMV-seronegative.

The V gene is TRBV5-1, the J gene TRBJ1-2, with 12 bases matching TRBD1. With 4 bases clipped from V and 8 bases from J, the junction kept 9 bases outside the gene matches. In germline, CDR1 is SGHRS, CDR2 YFSETQ. The CDR3 consists of 15 residues. Written as DNA, the CDR3 is TGCGCCAGCAGCGCGCCGGGACAGGGGGCGAACGGCTACACCTTC. This codes for CASSAPGQGANGYTF.

The rearrangement uses TRBV19 and TRBJ1-5; TRBD1 matches at 8 bases. The V gene end was trimmed by 7 bases and the J gene end by 3 bases; junction bases not matched to a gene: 8. The CDR3 covers 15 residues. Germline CDR1 reads LNHDA; CDR2 reads SQIVND (reference sequence). This chain's CDR3 is CASIQDRGTNQPQHF. Written as DNA, the CDR3 is TGTGCCAGTATTCAAGACAGGGGCACCAATCAGCCCCAGCATTTT.

The chain has TRBV6-1 and TRBJ1-2, with D possibly TRBD1 on 6 matching bases. Germline V lookup: CDR1 MNHNS, CDR2 SASEGT. The V end was cut by 5 bases, the J end by 7 bases, with 14 bases between. CDR3 length: 13 amino acids. CDR3 sequence (DNA): TGTGCCAGCAGTCCAAACGGGGGGCCTGGCTACACCTTC. Translated: CASSPNGGPGYTF.

This sequence joins TRBV6-5 and TRBJ2-1, with D possibly matching TRBD2 (5 bases). Germline lookup yields CDR1 MNHEY and CDR2 SVGAGI. This CDR3 is 12 amino acids long. The V gene lost 7 bases and the J gene lost 9 bases, with 13 bases spanning the gap. The CDR3 coding sequence is TGTGCCAGCAACACGGGGATCGCTGAGCAGTTCTTC. This sequence encodes CASNTGIAEQFF.

This sequence joins TRBV7-6 and TRBJ2-7, with 7 bases lining up with TRBD2. The CDR3 is made up of 14 amino acids. CDR1 SGHVS and CDR2 FNYEAQ come from the germline V gene. V lost 0 bases and J lost 5; bases outside the gene matches: 4. Here the CDR3 reads CASSLAGGINEQYF. The DNA for the CDR3 is TGTGCCAGCAGCTTAGCGGGAGGGATCAACGAGCAGTACTTC. The full variable domain, with the rest looked up from reference TRBV7-6 and TRBJ2-7, is GAGVSQSPRYKVTKRGQDVALRCDPISGHVSLYWYRQALGQGPEFLTYFNYEAQQDKSGLPNDRFSAERPEGSISTLTIQRTEQRDSAMYRCASSLAGGINEQYFGPGTRLTVT.

This chain connects TRBV5-1 to TRBJ2-3, with a possible D match to TRBD1 (5 bases). The CDR3 sequence is 15 residues long. Looked up from germline, CDR1 is SGHRS and CDR2 is YFSETQ. Trimming removed 0 bases from V and 5 bases from J, with 13 bases in between. CDR3 bases: TGCGCCAGCAGCTTGGGTTCAGGGTCCAAAGATACGCAGTATTTT. Amino acids: CASSLGSGSKDTQYF.

This clone was observed a few times. In DNA form, the CDR3 reads TGTGCCAGCAGCTTAGAGAGGTCAGGGACCTACGAGCAGTACTTC. Encoded protein: CASSLERSGTYEQYF. The V and J genes are TRBV7-2 and TRBJ2-7; D is perhaps TRBD1 (5 bases). V gave up 1 base and J gave up 2 bases, with 12 bases separating them. The germline V gene has CDR1 SGHTA and CDR2 FQGNSA. This CDR3 region has 15 residues. The full variable domain, completed using reference TRBV7-2 and TRBJ2-7, is GAGVSQSPSNKVTEKGKDVELRCDPISGHTALYWYRQSLGQGLEFLIYFQGNSAPDKSGLPSDRFSAERTGGSVSTLTIQRTQQEDSAVYLCASSLERSGTYEQYFGPGTRLTVT.

This clone has only a few counts. The rearrangement uses TRBV27 and TRBJ2-3, with D possibly matching TRBD1 (6 bases). The CDR3 sequence is 15 residues long. CDR1 is MNHEY, CDR2 SMNVEV, per germline (reference sequence). The ends were cut back, 6 bases at V and 2 bases at J, with 15 bases in the middle. The CDR3 protein is CASRQGSKYTDTQYF. Here the CDR3 DNA reads TGTGCCAGCAGACAGGGTTCGAAATACACAGATACGCAGTATTTT.

The chain joins TRBV7-9 to TRBJ2-3; D gene unclear. The CDR3 is 16 residues long. Trimming stripped 5 bases from V and 2 bases from J, with 17 bases between. Germline V gene lookup returns CDR1 SEHNR and CDR2 FQNEAQ (reference sequence). The CDR3 here is CASSPQTGLNTDTQYF. CDR3 DNA sequence: TGTGCCAGCAGCCCACAGACCGGCCTAAACACAGATACGCAGTATTTT.

This chain uses TRBV11-3 with TRBJ1-1; tentative D call: TRBD1 (5 bases). Per germline, CDR1 SGHNT and CDR2 YENEEA. The CDR3 sequence is 15 residues long. V was clipped by 1 base and J by 3 bases, with 12 bases between them. The CDR3 spells CASSLADSTDTEAFF. DNA of the CDR3: TGTGCCAGCAGCTTAGCCGACAGTACGGACACTGAAGCTTTCTTT.

V and J are TRBV2 and TRBJ1-6; D might be TRBD1 (5 bases). Germline CDR1 SNHLY, CDR2 FYNNEI. This CDR3 region has 14 residues. V gave up 1 base and J gave up 8 bases, with 9 bases separating them. The CDR3 DNA sequence: TGTGCCAGCAGTGAAGTGACAGACTATTCACCCCTCCACTTT. It encodes CASSEVTDYSPLHF.

The rearrangement links TRBV5-1 to TRBJ2-3; TRBD1 matches at 8 bases. This CDR3 has 18 residues. Germline V gene data show CDR1 as SGHRS and CDR2 as YFSETQ. With V trimmed by 5 bases and J by 6 bases, 20 bases remained unmatched. CDR3 residues: CASSPGYTTWTGSDTQYF. In DNA form, the CDR3 reads TGCGCCAGCAGTCCTGGCTATACAACTTGGACAGGGAGCGATACGCAGTATTTT.

This clone was observed a few times. V and J are TRBV11-2 and TRBJ2-1; D call uncertain. This CDR3 region has 17 residues. Germline CDR1 reads SGHAT; CDR2 reads FQNNGV. Trimming pared 5 bases from V and 0 bases from J, leaving 17 bases between. The CDR3 DNA reads as TGTGCCAGCAGCCCGTTCGAGCTCCGGAGCTCCTACAATGAGCAGTTCTTC. Translation: CASSPFELRSSYNEQFF.

In regard to this clone: This CDR3 is also generated by other DNA sequences in the sample. The chain is built from TRBV5-1 and TRBJ2-5; D is unresolved. This CDR3 spans 13 amino acids. Trimming took off 0 bases at V and 3 bases at J, with 6 bases between the two ends. Germline assignment: CDR1 SGHRS and CDR2 YFSETQ. The CDR3 sequence is CASSLVSEETQYF. In nucleotides, the CDR3 is TGCGCCAGCAGCTTGGTGTCTGAAGAGACCCAGTACTTC.

This chain joins TRBV29-1 and TRBJ2-7; 12 nucleotides line up with TRBD2. From germline, CDR1 is SQVTM and CDR2 ANQGSEA. This CDR3 has 13 amino acids. The V gene end was trimmed by 5 bases and the J gene end by 4 bases; junction bases not matched to a gene: 3. In nucleotides, the CDR3 is TGCAGCGTTTCTAGCGGGGGGGCATACGAGCAGTACTTC. Amino acid sequence: CSVSSGGAYEQYF.

V is TRBV7-9 and J is TRBJ1-2; 9 nucleotides match TRBD1. The V gene's germline CDR1 is SEHNR and CDR2 FQNEAQ (reference sequence). This CDR3 contains 16 residues. V shed 5 bases and J 0 bases; nucleotides not matched to a gene: 7. In nucleotides, the CDR3 is TGTGCCAGCAGCCCGCCGGGACAGGGACCTAACTATGGCTACACCTTC. This codes for CASSPPGQGPNYGYTF.

V gene TRBV5-6 combines with J gene TRBJ2-7; 7 bases map to TRBD1. Per the germline V gene, CDR1 is SGHDT and CDR2 is YYEEEE. J was trimmed by 2 bases and V by 0 bases; bases with no gene match: 2. The CDR3 has 14 residues. CDR3 DNA sequence: TGTGCCAGCAGCTTGGGGGACAGCGCCTACGAGCAGTACTTC. Protein: CASSLGDSAYEQYF.

The J gene is TRBJ1-2, the V gene TRBV11-1; no definite D call. Germline values: CDR1 SGHAT, CDR2 FQDESV (reference sequence). CDR3 size: 14 residues. The V end lost 2 bases, the J end lost 2 bases, and 9 bases lay between the germline ends. The DNA of the CDR3 is TGTGCCAGCAGCTTAAGTTCTCAGAACTATGGCTACACCTTC. The encoded protein is CASSLSSQNYGYTF.

The genes are TRBV30 and TRBJ2-7; D remains unclear. V was pared by 1 base and J by 2 bases, with 6 bases between. The length of the CDR3 is 12 residues. Per germline, CDR1 GTSNPN and CDR2 SVGIG (reference sequence). In DNA, the CDR3 is TGTGCCTGGAGTGGGAGCACCTACGAGCAGTACTTC. Encoded protein: CAWSGSTYEQYF. Full variable domain (remainder filled in from reference TRBV30 and TRBJ2-7): SQTIHQWPATLVQPVGSPLSLECTVEGTSNPNLYWYRQAAGRGLQLLFYSVGIGQISSEVPQNLSASRPQDRQFILSSKKLLLSDSGFYLCAWSGSTYEQYFGPGTRLTVT.

The gene calls are TRBV10-3 and TRBJ1-2; 7 bases map to TRBD1. Trimming removed 0 bases from V and 4 bases from J; junction bases left unmatched: 14. Germline V gene sequence: CDR1 ENHRY, CDR2 SYGVKD. The CDR3 sequence is 18 residues long. As DNA, the CDR3 is TGTGCCATCAGTGAGTCGACAGGGACGACAAGTTTCGTCTATGGCTACACCTTC. Protein: CAISESTGTTSFVYGYTF.

This rearrangement joins TRBV4-1 to TRBJ2-6; possibly TRBD1 for D (5 bases). Germline CDR1 and CDR2: MGHRA and YSYEKL. The V gene lost 1 base and the J gene lost 0 bases, with 7 bases spanning the gap. The CDR3 length is 16 residues. The CDR3: CASSQVDTSGANVLTF. In nucleotides, the CDR3 is TGCGCCAGCAGCCAAGTGGACACCTCTGGGGCCAACGTCCTGACTTTC.